This T cell receptor (beta chain) was recorded in a study of CD8+CD57+ T cells in acquired aplastic anemia. In the study overall: CD4+ and CD8+ cells, once sorted, gave DNA averaging 3.2 ug.

A note on this clonotype: No antigen is known for it.

Those patients picked for sequencing had displayed CD8+CD57+ cell expansion on flow cytometry. Acquired aplastic anemia of severe grade affected all patients. Looked up from germline, CDR1 is SEHNR and CDR2 is FQNEAQ (reference sequence). This CDR3 comprises 15 residues. Trimming cost V 0 bases and J 14 bases, with 22 bases left between them. Study-level results: Levels of CD8+ Simpson's diversity were not significantly distinct in patients versus controls.

Template material for TCR beta VDJ and CDR3 profiling consisted of genomic DNA. TCRdb reprocessed the reads via MiXCR and lists one record per CDR3 protein. The table has 270,000 or so distinct CDR3 sequences, approximately 86% seen once. This receptor was taken from a human donor with aplastic anemia. J is TRBJ2-5 and V is TRBV7-9; possible D gene TRBD2, 5 bases. The source material was sorted CD4+, CD8+, or CD8+CD57+ T cells (not recorded which) from PBMCs. CDR3 DNA: TGTGCCAGCAGCTTAGCCCAAGGGAGAAAACCCACCACCTACTTC. Its translation is CASSLAQGRKPTTYF.